This record looks at one T cell receptor beta chain sequence and its context. Its target is not known. The sample belongs to a study of T cells in localized non-small cell lung cancer. Study-wide results and limits: Sequencing, confined to only one tumor region, leaves heterogeneity possible. A higher density of T cells in blood coincided with extended overall survival.

This CDR3 is 13 amino acids long. The V and J ends lost 3 bases and 5 bases respectively, with 13 bases between them. CDR1 and CDR2 from the germline V gene are SQVTM and ANQGSEA. Assay: immunoSEQ multiplex PCR; the TCRdb copy retains only in-frame clones and omits some. The sample lists tens of thousands of clones; 90% to 95% were seen once. This TCR derives from a woman aged 40-69 years with stage II lung adenocarcinoma. Sequenced here: PBMCs, sampled before any cancer treatment. V is TRBV29-1 and J is TRBJ2-5, with D hard to call. CDR3 residues: CSVDLAIAETQYF. The CDR3, as DNA: TGCAGCGTTGATCTGGCTATCGCCGAGACCCAGTACTTC.